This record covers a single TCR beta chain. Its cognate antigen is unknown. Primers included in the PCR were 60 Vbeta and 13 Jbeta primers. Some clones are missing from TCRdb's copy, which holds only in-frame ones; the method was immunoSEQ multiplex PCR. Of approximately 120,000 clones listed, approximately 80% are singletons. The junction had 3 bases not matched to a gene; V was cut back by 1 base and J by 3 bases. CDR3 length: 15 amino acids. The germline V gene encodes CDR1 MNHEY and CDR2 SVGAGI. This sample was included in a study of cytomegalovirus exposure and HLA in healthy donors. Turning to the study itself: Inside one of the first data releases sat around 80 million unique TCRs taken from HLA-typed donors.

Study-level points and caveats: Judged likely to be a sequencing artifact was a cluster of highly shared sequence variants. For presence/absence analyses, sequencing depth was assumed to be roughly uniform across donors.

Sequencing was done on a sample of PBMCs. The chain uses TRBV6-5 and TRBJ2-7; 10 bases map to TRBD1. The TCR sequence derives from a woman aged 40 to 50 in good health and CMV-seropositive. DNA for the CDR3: TGTGCCAGCAGTTACTACCGGGACAGGGGCTACGAGCAGTACTTC. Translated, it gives CASSYYRDRGYEQYF.